This is a list of T cell receptor beta chains from one sample in a study of OX40 agonist ivuxolimab in advanced cancers. Clones were read by immunoSEQ multiplex PCR, and TCRdb kept only the in-frame ones, dropping some. The table includes tens of thousands of clones, about four fifths detected once. This material consisted of CD4+ or CD8+ T cells sorted from blood, taken in a trial of the OX40 agonist ivuxolimab. All receptors come from an adult with an advanced solid tumor such as melanoma, head and neck, liver or kidney cancer. Each CDR3 is given with its conserved first and last residue. The D gene is left open where the match is weak. Size values are once, few and many counts, or a class for expanded clones, and some rows have none.

D	size	J	V	DNA	CDR3
TRBD2	few	TRBJ2-5	TRBV2	TGTGCCAGCAGTCCGACTAGCGGGAGTACGGAGACCCAGTACTTC	CASSPTSGSTETQYF
-	once	TRBJ2-5	TRBV6-6	TGTGCCAGCAGCCGACTAGAGCGGGAGACCCAGTACTTC	CASSRLERETQYF
-	-	TRBJ1-1	TRBV7-9	TGTGCCAGCAGCCTCAGGGCCCTGAACACTGAAGCTTTCTTT	CASSLRALNTEAFF
TRBD2	-	TRBJ2-5	TRBV11-1	TGTGCCAGCAGCCCTAGACTAGCGGGGGGTCAAGAGACCCAGTACTTC	CASSPRLAGGQETQYF
TRBD1	-	TRBJ2-2	TRBV5-4	TGTGCCAGCAGCCGGGACAGGGGGCAAACCGGGGAGCTGTTTTTT	CASSRDRGQTGELFF
-	-	TRBJ1-6	TRBV19	TGTGCCAGTGTGGAGGGACTGTACAATTCACCCCTCCACTTT	CASVEGLYNSPLHF
TRBD2	-	TRBJ2-1	TRBV9	TGTGCCAGCAGCGCCACCGCGCGAACGGGGGGGCGTAATGAGCAGTTCTTC	CASSATARTGGRNEQFF
-	-	TRBJ1-6	TRBV7-8	TGTGCCAGCAGTACCCAGAGAAATAATTCACCCCTCCACTTT	CASSTQRNNSPLHF
-	-	TRBJ1-5	TRBV2	TGTGCCAGCAGCAGGATGTATAGCAATCAGCCCCAGCATTTT	CASSRMYSNQPQHF
-	-	TRBJ2-1	TRBV7-9	TGTGCCAGCAGCCTAGCATGGGACTCACAGTTCTTC	CASSLAWDSQFF
TRBD2	-	TRBJ2-7	TRBV2	TGTGCCAGCTCAGGGATACTAGCGGGGGTCGGCGAGCAGTACTTC	CASSGILAGVGEQYF
TRBD1	-	TRBJ1-6	TRBV5-1	TGCGCCAGCAGCTCCGAAATTCCAAGGACAGGGCTTAATTCACCCCTCCACTTT	CASSSEIPRTGLNSPLHF
-	-	TRBJ2-1	TRBV6-6	TGTGCCAGCAGAGGACGAAATGAGCAGTTCTTC	CASRGRNEQFF
TRBD2	-	TRBJ2-3	TRBV7-8	TGTGCCAGCAGCTTACGATCTAGCGGAACAGATACGCAGTATTTT	CASSLRSSGTDTQYF
TRBD2	-	TRBJ2-5	TRBV5-1	TGCGCCAGCAGCTCCCAGAGCGGGGGATTTATATCACGCCAAGAGACCCAGTACTTC	CASSSQSGGFISRQETQYF
-	-	TRBJ2-5	TRBV6-1	TGTGCCAGCAGTGATTGGGAGACCCAGTACTTC	CASSDWETQYF
-	-	TRBJ2-1	TRBV2	TGTGCCAGCGGGACGGCAGTGGGTTACAATGAGCAGTTCTTC	CASGTAVGYNEQFF
TRBD2	few	TRBJ2-1	TRBV7-3	TGTGCCAGCAGCTTAAGGCCCCTAGCGGGAGGGAATGAGCAGTTCTTC	CASSLRPLAGGNEQFF
-	-	TRBJ2-2	TRBV7-3	TGTGCCAGCAGCTATAATCAGGCGGGCAACACCGGGGAGCTGTTTTTT	CASSYNQAGNTGELFF
-	-	TRBJ1-5	TRBV7-8	TGTGCCAGCAGCTTAGGGTTGACTCAGCCCCAGCATTTT	CASSLGLTQPQHF
TRBD1	-	TRBJ1-2	TRBV18	TGTGTCAGCTCACCACTTGACTATTCGACAGGGTTCTATGGCTACACCTTC	CVSSPLDYSTGFYGYTF
TRBD1	-	TRBJ1-1	TRBV19	TGTGCCAGTAGTATCCGGCACAGGGGGAACACTGAAGCTTTCTTT	CASSIRHRGNTEAFF
-	-	TRBJ1-1	TRBV9	TGTGCCAGCAGCCAAGTCTACGGCGGGGGGCGGGAAGCTTTCTTT	CASSQVYGGGREAFF
-	-	TRBJ2-2	TRBV11-2	TGTGCCAGCAGCTTTTTAGGGATCACCGGGGAGCTGTTTTTT	CASSFLGITGELFF
-	once	TRBJ1-2	TRBV29-1	TGCAGCGTTGAACGGCAGGGACTGGGGTATGGCTACACCTTC	CSVERQGLGYGYTF
TRBD1	-	TRBJ2-1	TRBV18	TGTGCCAGCTCATTTCGGACAGGGGCGACTAGTTATTCCTACAATGAGCAGTTCTTC	CASSFRTGATSYSYNEQFF
-	few	TRBJ2-7	TRBV6-1	TGTGCCAGCAGTGAAGAAAACGGGCACTACGAGCAGTACTTC	CASSEENGHYEQYF
-	few	TRBJ1-5	TRBV19	TGTGCCAGTAGGCCCCAGGGAGGTCATCAGCCCCAGCATTTT	CASRPQGGHQPQHF
-	-	TRBJ2-3	TRBV5-6	TGTGCCAGCAGCCAAAGAGATACGCAGTATTTT	CASSQRDTQYF
-	-	TRBJ2-1	TRBV19	TGTGCCAGTAGTATAGTTCTAGAAAGGTACAATGAGCAGTTCTTC	CASSIVLERYNEQFF
-	-	TRBJ2-5	TRBV7-9	TGTGCCAGCATAGGGTCCGGCGGGGAGACCCAGTACTTC	CASIGSGGETQYF
-	-	TRBJ1-5	TRBV2	TGTGCCAGCAGTGAACAGGCCCCAAATCAGCCCCAGCATTTT	CASSEQAPNQPQHF
-	-	TRBJ1-4	TRBV6-6	TGTGCCAGCAGAGATCCACAGGGTTTGCTGTTTTTT	CASRDPQGLLFF
TRBD1	-	TRBJ1-4	TRBV6-4	TGTGCCAGCAGTTCAACGACCAAAGGACAGGAAGCAACTAATGAAAAACTGTTTTTT	CASSSTTKGQEATNEKLFF
-	-	TRBJ2-3	TRBV4-1	TGCGCCAGCAGCCAAGAGTCGGGGGGCCGACGCACAGATACGCAGTATTTT	CASSQESGGRRTDTQYF
-	-	TRBJ2-5	TRBV4-2	TGTGCCAGCAGCCAAGAGGCGACCTTAGGGCAAGAGACCCAGTACTTC	CASSQEATLGQETQYF
-	-	TRBJ2-3	TRBV6-5	TGTGCCAGCAGTCGGGACTCGTATACGCAGTATTTT	CASSRDSYTQYF
-	-	TRBJ1-1	TRBV9	TGTGCCAGCAGCCCCCGGGACGGCGCGAACACTGAAGCTTTCTTT	CASSPRDGANTEAFF
-	-	TRBJ2-1	TRBV5-5	TGTGCCAGCAGCCCGGACCCAGGGCACTACAATGAGCAGTTCTTC	CASSPDPGHYNEQFF
TRBD1	-	TRBJ1-6	TRBV30	TGTGCCTGGAGTGTACAGACAGGGCGACTCCTCCACTTT	CAWSVQTGRLLHF
-	-	TRBJ1-3	TRBV14	TGTGCCAGCAGTTCGGGATTCGCCGCGGTTTTT	CASSSGFAAVF
-	-	TRBJ2-7	TRBV29-1	TGCAGCGTTTTGGACATCCTCCGCTACGAGCAGTACTTC	CSVLDILRYEQYF
-	-	TRBJ2-7	TRBV10-3	TGTGCCATCAGTGATGTGGGAACAAAATTAAGCCACGAGCAGTACTTC	CAISDVGTKLSHEQYF
-	-	TRBJ2-7	TRBV5-1	TGCGCCAGCAGCTTGGATTACGGCACCTACGAGCAGTACTTC	CASSLDYGTYEQYF
TRBD2	-	TRBJ2-7	TRBV18	TGTGCCAGCTCACCCCCGGGACTAGCGGGCGAGCAGTACTTC	CASSPPGLAGEQYF
TRBD2	-	TRBJ2-1	TRBV4-2	TGTGCCAGCAGCCAAGCGTCCGGGGGGAACAATGAGCAGTTCTTC	CASSQASGGNNEQFF
-	-	TRBJ1-6	TRBV5-5	TGTGCCAGCAGCTTGAACGAGTATTCACCCCTCCACTTT	CASSLNEYSPLHF
-	-	TRBJ2-1	TRBV19	TGTGCCAGTAGTGGATTTGGGGGCTTAACATACAATGAGCAGTTCTTC	CASSGFGGLTYNEQFF
-	-	TRBJ2-7	TRBV9	TGTGCCAGCAGCCCCCGGGACCCTCTTTCTTACGAGCAGTACTTC	CASSPRDPLSYEQYF
TRBD1	-	TRBJ1-2	TRBV5-1	TGCGCCAGCAGAAGTTCCGGACAGGGGTCTAACTATGGCTACACCTTC	CASRSSGQGSNYGYTF
-	-	TRBJ2-2	TRBV20-1	TGCAGTGCCAGTAGAGCCGGGGAGCTGTTTTTT	CSASRAGELFF
-	-	TRBJ2-2	TRBV11-3	TGTGCCAGCAGCTCCGGACTAAACACCGGGGAGCTGTTTTTT	CASSSGLNTGELFF
-	-	TRBJ1-2	TRBV11-2	TGTGCCAGCAGCTCCCCGGCAGGCGCAGTCACCTTC	CASSSPAGAVTF
-	-	TRBJ2-5	TRBV7-7	TGTGCTGTGAGGGAAGGGGAGACCCAGTACTTC	CAVREGETQYF
TRBD1	-	TRBJ1-2	TRBV7-9	TGTGCCAGCAGCTTAGGTGGGTCCAGGGGGCACGGCTACACCTTC	CASSLGGSRGHGYTF
-	-	TRBJ2-1	TRBV27	TGTGCCAGCACAGTCGCCCGTCGTTATTACAATGAGCAGTTCTTC	CASTVARRYYNEQFF
-	-	TRBJ2-1	TRBV7-2	TGTGCCAGCAGCTTAGCGCGGAGCTCCTACAATGAGCAGTTCTTC	CASSLARSSYNEQFF
TRBD2	-	TRBJ2-7	TRBV7-9	TGTGCCAGCAGCTCGCTAGCGGGAGGCTACGAGCAGTACTTC	CASSSLAGGYEQYF